Shown below are 14 T cell receptor beta chains from a single sample sequenced in a study of breast tumors, draining lymph nodes, adjacent tissues. Breast cancer patients provided tissue from their axillary draining lymph nodes. TCRdb reprocessed the multiplex PCR reads with MiXCR, giving one entry per CDR3 protein. The data contain about 130,000 distinct CDR3 sequences, about 20% of them singletons. The sample taken for sequencing was axillary lymph node tissue. These receptors all come from a female donor with breast cancer. Some clones in this sample may be carry-over from other donors' samples.

For this clonotype: A much larger clone sits a single nucleotide away, making a read error possible. The chain links TRBV6-5 to TRBJ1-4, with D tentatively TRBD1 (5 bases). The CDR3 consists of 14 residues. Per the germline V gene, CDR1 is MNHEY and CDR2 is SVGAGI. CDR3 in DNA: TGTGCCAGCAGTGATGAGGGGACTAATGAAAAACTGCTTTTT. Its protein product is CASSDEGTNEKLLF.

This clonotype was seen repeatedly, ten times or more. This chain connects TRBV20-1 to TRBJ1-5; D call uncertain. V was shortened by 7 bases and J by 2 bases, with 18 bases between the two germline ends. Germline CDR1 is DFQATT and CDR2 is SNEGSKA (reference sequence). The CDR3 is made up of 15 amino acids. CDR3 region: CSVPGRISGNQPQHF. CDR3 DNA: TGCAGTGTACCGGGTCGGATATCTGGCAATCAGCCCCAGCATTTT.

At least ten counts were recorded for this clonotype. This chain links TRBV4-2 with TRBJ2-2; TRBD1 or TRBD2 may be the D gene (6 bases each). The V gene lost 2 bases and the J gene lost 6 bases, with 19 bases spanning the gap. CDR1 is LGHNA, CDR2 YNFKEQ, per germline. This CDR3 is built from 17 residues. The CDR3 coding sequence is TGTGCCAGCAGCCAAAAGGACGGGGGACGGACAGCCGGGGAGCTGTTTTTT. Its protein is CASSQKDGGRTAGELFF.

Many counts were recorded for this clonotype. The J gene is TRBJ2-3, the V gene TRBV7-2, with a possible D match to TRBD2 (6 bases). V lost 2 bases, J lost 5 bases, and 17 bases lay in between. Germline CDR1 is SGHTA and CDR2 is FQGNSA. The CDR3 consists of 16 residues. The chain's CDR3 is CASSLSPSGALDTQYF. The CDR3 DNA follows: TGTGCCAGCAGCTTAAGTCCCTCGGGAGCCCTAGATACGCAGTATTTT.

This clonotype showed up many times. The genes are TRBV9 and TRBJ2-7, with D maybe TRBD1 (5 bases). Germline CDR1 SGDLS, CDR2 YYNGEE. Trimming stripped 2 bases from V and 0 bases from J, with 6 bases between. The length of the CDR3 is 13 residues. CDR3 loop: CASSVDSSYEQYF. The CDR3 bases are TGTGCCAGCAGCGTTGACAGCTCCTACGAGCAGTACTTC.

Ten or more counts support this clonotype. The chain employs TRBV4-2 and TRBJ1-4; tentative D call: TRBD1 (5 bases). V shed 4 bases and J shed 8 bases, with 14 bases lying between them. Germline V gives CDR1 LGHNA, CDR2 YNFKEQ. The CDR3 length is 14 residues. The CDR3 nucleotides are TGTGCCAGCAGCCCCGGAGGACGGGGGGAAAAACTGTTTTTT. Protein: CASSPGGRGEKLFF.

At least ten counts were recorded for this clonotype. The rearrangement uses TRBV7-6 and TRBJ2-7; 9 positions match TRBD2. CDR1 SGHVS and CDR2 FNYEAQ come from the germline V gene. There are 18 residues in the CDR3. The trim removed 1 base at V and 0 bases at J, leaving 10 bases unmatched. CDR3 bases: TGTGCCAGCAGCTTAGTACCAGCGGGGGGACTCAGCTCCTACGAGCAGTACTTC. Protein: CASSLVPAGGLSSYEQYF.

This clonotype has at least ten counts. The gene calls are TRBV20-1 and TRBJ2-5; D possibly uses TRBD1 or TRBD2 (5 bases each). V dropped 3 bases and J dropped 1 base, with 15 bases sitting between them. Germline loops: CDR1 DFQATT, CDR2 SNEGSKA (reference sequence). This CDR3 contains 15 residues. The CDR3 nucleotides read TGCAGTGCTAGCAATATGGGGGTCTCCCAAGAGACCCAGTACTTC. It specifies CSASNMGVSQETQYF.

This clonotype was picked up many times. The rearrangement links TRBV29-1 to TRBJ2-2; 9 positions agree with TRBD1. V shed 7 bases and J 5 bases; nucleotides not matched to a gene: 5. The germline V gene has CDR1 SQVTM and CDR2 ANQGSEA. This CDR3 region has 13 residues. The CDR3 loop is CSAGQGSTGELFF. CDR3 nucleotide sequence: TGCAGCGCAGGACAGGGGTCGACCGGGGAGCTGTTTTTT.

This clonotype was detected ten times or more. V gene TRBV10-3 combines with J gene TRBJ2-7; 12 nucleotides align to TRBD1. This CDR3 region has 16 residues. Trimming took 6 bases from V and 3 from J; bases not matched to a gene: 9. Looked up from germline, CDR1 is ENHRY and CDR2 is SYGVKD. The CDR3 loop is CAIRAGTGGNFYEQYF. The CDR3 DNA reads as TGTGCCATCAGGGCGGGGACAGGGGGCAACTTCTACGAGCAGTACTTC.

This clonotype was found a few times. The chain is built from TRBV28 and TRBJ2-7, with a possible D match to TRBD2 (5 bases). Germline CDR1 is MDHEN and CDR2 is SYDVKM. There are 15 residues in the CDR3. The V end lost 8 bases, the J end lost 0 bases, and 17 bases lay between the germline ends. CDR3 sequence (DNA): TGTGCCAGCCGCCCACCGGGCACTAGCTCCTACGAGCAGTACTTC. This sequence encodes CASRPPGTSSYEQYF.

This clonotype was seen at least ten times. V gene TRBV30 combines with J gene TRBJ2-1; no definite D call. CDR1 GTSNPN and CDR2 SVGIG come from the germline V gene (reference sequence). Between the trimmed V and J ends, which lost 2 bases and 5 bases, there was a span of 10 bases. CDR3 length: 13 residues. The CDR3 sequence is CAWSRGADNEQFF. The DNA of the CDR3 is TGTGCCTGGAGTAGAGGAGCAGACAATGAGCAGTTCTTC.

This clonotype was counted ten times or more. The rearrangement joins TRBV2 to TRBJ2-1, with TRBD1 matching over 11 bases. V was pared by 5 bases and J by 7 bases, with 7 bases of the junction left unmatched. The CDR3 has 15 amino acids. The V gene's germline CDR1 is SNHLY and CDR2 FYNNEI. CDR3: CASSIGTGGLNEQFF. The CDR3 nucleotides read TGTGCCAGCAGTATTGGGACAGGGGGTTTGAATGAGCAGTTCTTC.

This clonotype was recorded at least ten times. The rearrangement joins TRBV9 to TRBJ1-4, with D maybe TRBD1 (5 bases). Trimming pared 2 bases from V and 7 bases from J, leaving 15 bases between. The germline V gene has CDR1 SGDLS and CDR2 YYNGEE. CDR3 length: 15 amino acids. The CDR3 here is CASSVTGTWGEKLFF. CDR3 nucleotides: TGTGCCAGCAGCGTCACCGGGACCTGGGGTGAAAAACTGTTTTTT.